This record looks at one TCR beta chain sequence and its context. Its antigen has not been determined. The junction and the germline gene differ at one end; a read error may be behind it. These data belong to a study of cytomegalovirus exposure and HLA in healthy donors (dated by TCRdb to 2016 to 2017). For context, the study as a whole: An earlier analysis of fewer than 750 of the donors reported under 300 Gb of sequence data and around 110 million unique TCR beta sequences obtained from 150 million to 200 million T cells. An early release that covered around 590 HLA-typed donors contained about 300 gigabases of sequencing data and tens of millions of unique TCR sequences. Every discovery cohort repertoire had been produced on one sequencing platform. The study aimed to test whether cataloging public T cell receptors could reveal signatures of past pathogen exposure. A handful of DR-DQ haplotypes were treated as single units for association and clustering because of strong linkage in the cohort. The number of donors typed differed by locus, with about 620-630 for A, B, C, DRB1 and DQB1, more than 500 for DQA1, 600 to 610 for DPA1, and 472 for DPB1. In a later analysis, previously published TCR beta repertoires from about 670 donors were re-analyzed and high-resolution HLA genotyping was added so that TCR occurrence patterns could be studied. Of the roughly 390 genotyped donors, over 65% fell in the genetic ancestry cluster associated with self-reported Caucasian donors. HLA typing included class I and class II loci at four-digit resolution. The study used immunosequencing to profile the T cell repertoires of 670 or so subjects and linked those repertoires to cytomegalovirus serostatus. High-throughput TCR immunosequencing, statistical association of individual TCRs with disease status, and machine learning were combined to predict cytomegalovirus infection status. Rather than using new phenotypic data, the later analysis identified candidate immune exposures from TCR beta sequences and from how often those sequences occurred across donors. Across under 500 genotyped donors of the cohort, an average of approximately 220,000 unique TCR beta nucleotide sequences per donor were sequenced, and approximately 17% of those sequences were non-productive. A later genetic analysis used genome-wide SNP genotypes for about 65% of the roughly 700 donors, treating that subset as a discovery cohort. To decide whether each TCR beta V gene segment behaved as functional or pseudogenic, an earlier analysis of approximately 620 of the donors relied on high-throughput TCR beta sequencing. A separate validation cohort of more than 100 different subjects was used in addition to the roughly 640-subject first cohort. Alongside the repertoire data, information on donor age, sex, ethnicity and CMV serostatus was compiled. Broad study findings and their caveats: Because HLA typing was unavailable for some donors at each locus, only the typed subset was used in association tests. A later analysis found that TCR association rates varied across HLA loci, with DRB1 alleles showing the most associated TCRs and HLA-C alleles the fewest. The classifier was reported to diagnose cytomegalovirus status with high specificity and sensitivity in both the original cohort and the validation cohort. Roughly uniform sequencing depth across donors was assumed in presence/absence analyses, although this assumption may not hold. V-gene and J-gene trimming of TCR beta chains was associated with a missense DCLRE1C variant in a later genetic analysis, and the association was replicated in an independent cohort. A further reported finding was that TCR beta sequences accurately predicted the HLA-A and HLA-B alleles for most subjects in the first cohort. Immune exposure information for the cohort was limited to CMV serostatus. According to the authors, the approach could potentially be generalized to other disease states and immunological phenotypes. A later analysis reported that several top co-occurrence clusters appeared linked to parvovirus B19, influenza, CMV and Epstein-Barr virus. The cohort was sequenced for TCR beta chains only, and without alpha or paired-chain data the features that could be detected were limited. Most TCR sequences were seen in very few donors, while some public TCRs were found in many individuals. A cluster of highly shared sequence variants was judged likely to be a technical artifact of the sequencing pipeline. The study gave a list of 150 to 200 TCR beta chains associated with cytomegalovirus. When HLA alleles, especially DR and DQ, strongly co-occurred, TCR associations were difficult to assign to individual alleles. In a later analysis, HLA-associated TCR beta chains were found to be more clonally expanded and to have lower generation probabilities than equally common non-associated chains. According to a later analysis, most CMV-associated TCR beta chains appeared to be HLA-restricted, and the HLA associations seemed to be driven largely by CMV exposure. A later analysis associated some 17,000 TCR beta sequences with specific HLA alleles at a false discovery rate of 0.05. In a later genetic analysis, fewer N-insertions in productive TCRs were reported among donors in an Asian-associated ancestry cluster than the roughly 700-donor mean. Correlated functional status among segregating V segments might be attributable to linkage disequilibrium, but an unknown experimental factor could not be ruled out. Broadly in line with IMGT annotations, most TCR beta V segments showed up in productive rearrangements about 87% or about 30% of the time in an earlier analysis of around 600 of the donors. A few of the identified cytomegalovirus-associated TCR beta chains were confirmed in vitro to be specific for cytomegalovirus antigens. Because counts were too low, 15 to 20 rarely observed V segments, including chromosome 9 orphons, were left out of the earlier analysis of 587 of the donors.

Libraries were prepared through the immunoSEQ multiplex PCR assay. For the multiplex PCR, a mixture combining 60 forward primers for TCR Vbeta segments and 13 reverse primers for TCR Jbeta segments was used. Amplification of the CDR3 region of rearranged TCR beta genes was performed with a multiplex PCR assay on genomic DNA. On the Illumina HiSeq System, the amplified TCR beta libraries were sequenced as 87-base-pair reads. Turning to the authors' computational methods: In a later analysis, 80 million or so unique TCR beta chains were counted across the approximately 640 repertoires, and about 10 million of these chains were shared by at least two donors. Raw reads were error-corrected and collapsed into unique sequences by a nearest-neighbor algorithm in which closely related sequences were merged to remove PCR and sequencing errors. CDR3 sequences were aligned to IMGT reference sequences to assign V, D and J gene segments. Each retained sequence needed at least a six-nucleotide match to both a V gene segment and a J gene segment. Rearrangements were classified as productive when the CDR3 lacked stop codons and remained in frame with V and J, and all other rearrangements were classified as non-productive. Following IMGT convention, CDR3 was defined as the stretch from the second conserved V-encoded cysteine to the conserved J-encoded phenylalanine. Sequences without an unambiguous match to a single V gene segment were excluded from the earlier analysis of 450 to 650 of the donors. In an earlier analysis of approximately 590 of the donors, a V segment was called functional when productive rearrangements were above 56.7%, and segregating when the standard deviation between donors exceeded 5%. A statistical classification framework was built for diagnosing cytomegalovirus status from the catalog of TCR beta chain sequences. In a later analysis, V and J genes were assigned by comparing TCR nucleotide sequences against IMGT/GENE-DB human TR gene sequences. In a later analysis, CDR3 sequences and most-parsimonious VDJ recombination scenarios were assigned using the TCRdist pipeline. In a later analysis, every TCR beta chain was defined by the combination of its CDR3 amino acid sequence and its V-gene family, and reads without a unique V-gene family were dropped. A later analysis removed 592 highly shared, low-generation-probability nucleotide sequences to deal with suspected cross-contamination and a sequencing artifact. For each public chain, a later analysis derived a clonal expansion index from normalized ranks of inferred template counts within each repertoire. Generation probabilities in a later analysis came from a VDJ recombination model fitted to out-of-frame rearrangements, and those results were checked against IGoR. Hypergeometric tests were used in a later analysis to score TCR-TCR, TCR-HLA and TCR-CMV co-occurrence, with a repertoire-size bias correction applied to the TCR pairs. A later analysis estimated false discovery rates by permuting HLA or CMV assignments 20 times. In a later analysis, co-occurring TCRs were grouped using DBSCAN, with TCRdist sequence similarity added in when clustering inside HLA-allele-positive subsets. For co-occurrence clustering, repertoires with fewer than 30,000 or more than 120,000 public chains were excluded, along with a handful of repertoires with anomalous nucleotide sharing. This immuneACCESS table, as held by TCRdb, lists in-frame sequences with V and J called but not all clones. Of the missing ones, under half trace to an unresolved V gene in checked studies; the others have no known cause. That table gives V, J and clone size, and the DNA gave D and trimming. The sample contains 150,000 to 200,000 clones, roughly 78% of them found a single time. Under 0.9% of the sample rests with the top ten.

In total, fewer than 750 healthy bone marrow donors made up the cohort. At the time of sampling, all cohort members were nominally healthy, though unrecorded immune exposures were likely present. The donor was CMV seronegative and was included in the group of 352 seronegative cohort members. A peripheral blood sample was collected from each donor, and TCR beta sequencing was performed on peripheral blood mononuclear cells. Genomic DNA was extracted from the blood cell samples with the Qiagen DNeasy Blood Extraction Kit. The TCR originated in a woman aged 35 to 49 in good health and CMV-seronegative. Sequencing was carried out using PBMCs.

The CDR3 here reads CASSYGAGELFF. The DNA sequence reads TGTGCTAGCAGCTATGGAGCCGGGGAGCTGTTTTTT. The chain couples TRBV7-7 to TRBJ2-2; no D segment can be confidently identified. From the cysteine up to the phenylalanine, the CDR3 has a length of 12 residues. Only the CDR3 region is kept as DNA, spanning 36 bases read in frame from base 1. The germline V gene (reference sequence) gives CDR1 as SSHAT and CDR2 as FNYEAQ.